The 21 T cell receptor beta chains presented below share a single source sample, sequenced in a study of shared clonotypes between healthy human individuals. Profiling relied on immunoSEQ multiplex PCR, and the TCRdb table lists in-frame clones only, not all of them. The data contain roughly 1,000,000 clones, around 78% of them seen just once; the ten biggest clones take up 0.55% to 0.7%. The source material was memory CD4+ T cells from PBMCs. The subset was: CD45RA-negative fraction. These receptors were collected from a man younger than 30 in good health. Some clones in this sample may be carry-over from other donors' samples.

The rearrangement uses TRBV6-1 and TRBJ2-1; weak D call: TRBD2 (6 bases). Germline loops: CDR1 MNHNS, CDR2 SASEGT. The CDR3 consists of 12 residues. The ends were cut back, 4 bases at V and 10 bases at J, with 11 bases in the middle. In DNA form, the CDR3 reads TGTGCCAGCAGTGCCCTTCGGGAGGAGCAGTTCTTC. Its translation: CASSALREEQFF.

Note on this clone: Other DNA sequences in this specimen translate into the identical CDR3. V usage is TRBV6-6 and J usage is TRBJ2-5; D is undetermined. Germline CDR1 reads MNHNY; CDR2 reads SVGAGI (reference sequence). The CDR3 totals 11 residues. Trimming took 8 bases from V and 3 from J, leaving 7 bases between them. Here the CDR3 DNA reads TGTGCCAGCCGACTGAAAGAGACCCAGTACTTC. Amino acids: CASRLKETQYF.

The V gene is TRBV10-3, the J gene TRBJ2-7, with unresolved D. This CDR3 spans 14 amino acids. The V and J ends lost 4 bases and 0 bases respectively, with 10 bases between them. Germline CDR1 ENHRY, CDR2 SYGVKD. The CDR3 region has the DNA TGTGCCATCAGTGTGGGCGGCAGCTCCTACGAGCAGTACTTC. It yields the protein CAISVGGSSYEQYF.

The J gene is TRBJ1-1, the V gene TRBV5-4, with 10 bases identical to TRBD1. This CDR3 region has 14 residues. Germline-derived CDR1 and CDR2 are SGHNT and YYREEE (reference sequence). V was pared by 4 bases and J by 4 bases, with 4 bases of the junction left unmatched. CDR3 sequence reads: CASSIRTGGTEAFF. The CDR3 bases are TGTGCCAGCAGCATTCGGACAGGGGGCACTGAAGCTTTCTTT. Full variable domain (remainder filled in from reference TRBV5-4 and TRBJ1-1): ETGVTQSPTHLIKTRGQQVTLRCSSQSGHNTVSWYQQALGQGPQFIFQYYREEENGRGNFPPRFSGLQFPNYSSELNVNALELDDSALYLCASSIRTGGTEAFFGQGTRLTVV.

V is TRBV18 and J is TRBJ1-2; maybe TRBD1 (6 bases). The CDR3 is made up of 17 amino acids. Germline assignment: CDR1 KGHSH and CDR2 LQKENI. Trimming stripped 0 bases from V and 2 bases from J, with 16 bases between. The CDR3 region has the DNA TGTGCCAGCTCACCACCGGGGGGGGCAGGGACGAACTATGGCTACACCTTC. The encoded protein is CASSPPGGAGTNYGYTF.

The chain is built from TRBV9 and TRBJ2-1, with 13 bases fitting TRBD2. The germline V gene encodes CDR1 SGDLS and CDR2 YYNGEE. J gave up 7 bases and V 3 bases, and 10 bases lay outside the gene matches. The CDR3 is 17 residues long. The chain's CDR3 is CASSAEKGLAGRNEQFF. CDR3 nucleotide sequence: TGTGCCAGCAGCGCCGAAAAGGGACTAGCGGGAAGAAATGAGCAGTTCTTC.

This chain joins TRBV21-1 and TRBJ2-7. TRBV21-1 corresponds to a pseudogene. This CDR3 comprises 13 residues. The CDR3 reads CASSKAPPYEQYF. In DNA, the CDR3 is TGTGCCAGCAGCAAAGCCCCCCCCTACGAGCAGTACTTC.

The chain recombines TRBV19 with TRBJ1-5, with a weak D call TRBD1 (5 bases). With 5 bases removed from V and 2 bases from J, the gap between germline ends came to 28 bases. CDR1 is LNHDA and CDR2 is SQIVND in the germline V gene (reference sequence). This CDR3 region has 20 residues. The CDR3 coding sequence is TGTGCCAGTAGTTCGGGTGGGCGGGACGCGTCGGGATGGGGCAATCAGCCCCAGCATTTT. This translates into CASSSGGRDASGWGNQPQHF.

This clone was recorded once. This chain joins TRBV5-4 and TRBJ2-3, with unresolved D. The germline CDR1 and CDR2 sequences are SGHNT and YYREEE (reference sequence). The CDR3 runs to 14 residues. V lost 3 bases and J lost 1, with 9 bases in between. This CDR3 reads CASSSAAGTDTQYF. The CDR3 bases are TGTGCCAGCAGCTCCGCGGCCGGCACAGATACGCAGTATTTT.

This clone was seen a single time. This chain joins TRBV11-3 and TRBJ2-5; TRBD2 matches 10 bases. V trimming: 5 bases; J trimming: 2 bases; junction bases outside the gene matches: 5. Germline lookup yields CDR1 SGHNT and CDR2 YENEEA. The CDR3 extends over 15 amino acids. Here the CDR3 reads CASSRGLASQETQYF. In DNA, the CDR3 is TGTGCCAGCAGCCGGGGACTAGCGTCTCAAGAGACCCAGTACTTC.

The chain is built from TRBV5-1 and TRBJ1-1; a possible D gene is TRBD1 (6 bases). The CDR3 length is 14 residues. Germline-derived CDR1 and CDR2 are SGHRS and YFSETQ. Trimming took off 4 bases at V and 4 bases at J, with 14 bases between the two ends. The chain's CDR3 is CASSHEGGITEAFF. Here the CDR3 DNA reads TGCGCCAGCAGCCACGAGGGGGGAATCACTGAAGCTTTCTTT.

V gene TRBV30 combines with J gene TRBJ2-3; D assignment may be TRBD1 or TRBD2 (5 bases each). Per germline, CDR1 GTSNPN and CDR2 SVGIG (reference sequence). Trimming stripped 5 bases from V and 2 bases from J, with 11 bases between. The length of the CDR3 is 13 residues. The CDR3 sequence: CAWGGGFTDTQYF. The CDR3 nucleotides are TGTGCCTGGGGTGGGGGTTTCACAGATACGCAGTATTTT.

The chain recombines TRBV6-5 with TRBJ1-5; 8 bases match TRBD1. The germline V gene has CDR1 MNHEY and CDR2 SVGAGI. With 6 bases clipped from V and 6 bases from J, the junction kept 1 base outside the gene matches. The CDR3 covers 12 residues. CDR3 coding DNA: TGTGCCAGCAGCACAGGGGGTCAGCCCCAGCATTTT. Translating it yields CASSTGGQPQHF.

A remark on this clone: The same CDR3 is also encoded by other DNA sequences in this sample. V usage is TRBV7-3 and J usage is TRBJ2-2; D not resolved. CDR1 and CDR2 (germline): SGHTA, FQGTGA. Deletions cut 8 bases from V and 0 bases from J, with 10 bases between. This CDR3 spans 14 amino acids. CDR3 DNA: TGTGCCAGCTCGCGGCAGCCGAACACCGGGGAGCTGTTTTTT. Translation: CASSRQPNTGELFF.

The table lists this clone with a few counts. The chain's CDR3 is CASSYLPNTGELFF. CDR3 DNA: TGTGCCAGCAGCTATCTCCCGAACACCGGGGAGCTGTTTTTT. The V gene is TRBV5-5, the J gene TRBJ2-2; D unclear. The CDR3 contains 14 residues. Germline loops: CDR1 SGHKS, CDR2 YYEKEE (reference sequence). Trimming stripped 3 bases from V and 0 bases from J, with 6 bases between.

The chain has TRBV4-1 and TRBJ2-3; 14 bases fit TRBD2. CDR1 and CDR2 from the germline V gene are MGHRA and YSYEKL. This CDR3 spans 18 amino acids. The J segment lost 5 bases and the V segment lost 2 bases, leaving 9 bases of the junction unmatched. CDR3 amino acids: CASSQWGTSGRFGDTQYF. The DNA of the CDR3 is TGCGCCAGCAGCCAATGGGGGACTAGCGGGAGATTTGGAGATACGCAGTATTTT.

Turning to this clone: The same CDR3 is also encoded by other DNA sequences in this sample. This chain connects TRBV7-9 to TRBJ2-1, with 14 positions matching TRBD2. Losses at the gene ends were 5 bases for V and 6 bases for J; bases not matched to a gene: 3. The CDR3 runs 15 residues. CDR1 and CDR2 from the germline V gene are SEHNR and FQNEAQ (reference sequence). The CDR3: CASSLTSGRANEQFF. In DNA form, the CDR3 reads TGTGCCAGCAGCCTGACTAGCGGGAGGGCCAATGAGCAGTTCTTC.

This clone was recorded once. The chain recombines TRBV7-2 with TRBJ2-1, with D possibly matching TRBD2 (6 bases). Germline V CDR1 and CDR2: SGHTA, FQGNSA. The CDR3 contains 14 residues. V was trimmed by 4 bases and J by 4 bases, leaving 11 bases between them. The CDR3 DNA is TGTGCCAGCAGCTCGGGACTTCTATACAATGAGCAGTTCTTC. Translated: CASSSGLLYNEQFF.

The chain carries TRBV7-9 and TRBJ2-7; D is ambiguous. This CDR3 is built from 14 residues. Trimming left V 3 bases short and J 0 bases short, with 9 bases between. In germline, CDR1 is SEHNR, CDR2 FQNEAQ (reference sequence). CDR3 bases: TGTGCCAGCAGCTTCGCAACGGACTCCTACGAGCAGTACTTC. Encoded protein: CASSFATDSYEQYF.

The chain has TRBV6-5 and TRBJ1-5; D remains ambiguous. The CDR3 runs 13 residues. V dropped 8 bases and J dropped 5 bases, with 13 bases sitting between them. CDR1 is MNHEY, CDR2 SVGAGI, per germline. The CDR3 nucleotides are TGTGCCAGCGCTAAAATCCGGGATCAGCCCCAGCATTTT. Residues: CASAKIRDQPQHF.

The sample holds one count of this clone. This chain uses TRBV7-8 with TRBJ2-2; tentative D call: TRBD2 (5 bases). V was cut by 7 bases and J by 4 bases, with 13 bases left in between. Germline V gene lookup returns CDR1 SGHVS and CDR2 FQNEAQ. This CDR3 is built from 14 residues. CDR3 nucleotides: TGTGCCAGCAACGGACTCGGTTTCACCGGGGAGCTGTTTTTT. Encoded protein: CASNGLGFTGELFF. The complete variable domain, with remaining parts taken from reference TRBV7-8 and TRBJ2-2, reads GAGVSQSPRYKVAKRGQDVALRCDPISGHVSLFWYQQALGQGPEFLTYFQNEAQLDKSGLPSDRFFAERPEGSVSTLKIQRTQQEDSAVYLCASNGLGFTGELFFGEGSRLTVL.